This section outlines one T cell receptor beta chain sequence together with its context. Repertoires were generated with immunoSEQ multiplex PCR, while TCRdb's copy carries only in-frame clones and drops some. Of tens of thousands of clones in the sample, over 80% were seen once. Germline values: CDR1 SGDLS, CDR2 YYNGEE. The CDR3 contains 15 residues. The V segment lost 1 base and the J segment 2 bases; nucleotides outside the gene matches: 1. The data are from a study of control samples from healthy donors and cancer patients. The sequence came from a man aged 25 to 40 in good health. J is TRBJ1-2 and V is TRBV9; 11 bases are shared with TRBD1. Sequenced material: blood. The CDR3 spells CASSVRDRGNYGYTF. The CDR3 DNA sequence: TGTGCCAGCAGCGTAAGGGACAGGGGGAACTATGGCTACACCTTC.